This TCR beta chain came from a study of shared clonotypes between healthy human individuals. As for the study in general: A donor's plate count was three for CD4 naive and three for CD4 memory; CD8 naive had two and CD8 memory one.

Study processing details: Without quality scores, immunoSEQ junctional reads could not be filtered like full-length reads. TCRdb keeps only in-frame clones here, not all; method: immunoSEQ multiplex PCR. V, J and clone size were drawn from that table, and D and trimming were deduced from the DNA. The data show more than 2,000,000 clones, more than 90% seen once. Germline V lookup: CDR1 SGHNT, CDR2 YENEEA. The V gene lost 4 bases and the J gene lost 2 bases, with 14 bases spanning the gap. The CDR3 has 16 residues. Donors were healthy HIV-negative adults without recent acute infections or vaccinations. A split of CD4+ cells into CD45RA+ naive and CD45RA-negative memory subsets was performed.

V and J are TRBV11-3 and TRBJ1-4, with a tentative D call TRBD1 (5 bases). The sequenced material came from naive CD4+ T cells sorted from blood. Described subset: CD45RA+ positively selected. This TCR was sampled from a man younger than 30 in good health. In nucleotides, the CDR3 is TGTGCCAGCAGCTCAAGTGACCGGGACACTAATGAAAAACTGTTTTTT. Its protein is CASSSSDRDTNEKLFF.